The 5 T cell receptor beta chains in this list originate from one sample, sequenced in a study of CD8+ T cells in alopecia areata. Investigators isolated RNA and reverse transcribed it into cDNA to act as the sequencing template. Data came from immunoSEQ multiplex PCR; TCRdb stores just in-frame clones and leaves some out. The sample yields roughly 150,000 clones, approximately 50% seen once. Specimen: CD4+ T cells sorted from blood. All receptors derive from a human donor with alopecia areata.

The rearrangement uses TRBV5-1 and TRBJ2-3, with unresolved D. The ends were cut back, 2 bases at V and 2 bases at J, with 12 bases in the middle. This CDR3 contains 15 residues. The germline V gene encodes CDR1 SGHRS and CDR2 YFSETQ. In DNA, the CDR3 is TGCGCCAGCAGCTTCGGGCTACTCCACACAGATACGCAGTATTTT. Its protein product is CASSFGLLHTDTQYF.

J is TRBJ2-1 and V is TRBV11-2; D is perhaps TRBD1 (5 bases). Germline lookup yields CDR1 SGHAT and CDR2 FQNNGV. Between the trimmed V and J ends, which lost 2 bases and 2 bases, there was a span of 13 bases. The CDR3 spans 16 residues. Here the CDR3 DNA reads TGTGCCAGCAGCTTATTGGCAGGGTTTGCCTACAATGAGCAGTTCTTC. The encoded protein is CASSLLAGFAYNEQFF.

DNA for the CDR3: TGTGCCAGCAGCTTACGCGGGAGCTCCTACAATGAGCAGTTCTTC. Protein product: CASSLRGSSYNEQFF. J is TRBJ2-1 and V is TRBV7-9; 7 bases match TRBD2. J gave up 0 bases and V 2 bases, and 1 base lay outside the gene matches. CDR1 is SEHNR, CDR2 FQNEAQ, per germline (reference sequence). The CDR3 consists of 15 residues. Combining the CDR3 with reference TRBV7-9 and TRBJ2-1 gives the whole variable domain DTGVSQNPRHKITKRGQNVTFRCDPISEHNRLYWYRQTLGQGPEFLTYFQNEAQLEKSRLLSDRFSAERPKGSFSTLEIQRTEQGDSAMYLCASSLRGSSYNEQFFGPGTRLTVL.

This chain uses TRBV29-1 with TRBJ2-3; D is uncertain. V was cut by 2 bases and J by 2 bases, with 8 bases left in between. Germline V CDR1 and CDR2: SQVTM, ANQGSEA. CDR3 size: 13 residues. CDR3 nucleotide sequence: TGCAGCGTTGAACTCCGATTCACAGATACGCAGTATTTT. This encodes CSVELRFTDTQYF.

Concerning this clone: An end of the junction differs from the germline gene, which may be a read error. The genes are TRBV7-7 and TRBJ2-5; D may be TRBD2 (5 bases). In germline, CDR1 is SSHAT, CDR2 FNYEAQ (reference sequence). The CDR3 runs 17 residues. CDR3: CASSPGPVASLQETQYF. The DNA of the CDR3 is TGTGCTAGCAGCCCAGGTCCCGTAGCGAGCCTCCAAGAGACCCAGTACTTC. Based on the CDR3 plus reference TRBV7-7 and TRBJ2-5, the full variable domain is GAGVSQSPRYKVTKRGQDVTLRCDPISSHATLYWYQQALGQGPEFLTYFNYEAQPDKSGLPSDRFSAERPEGSISTLTIQRTEQRDSAMYRCASSPGPVASLQETQYFGPGTRLLVL.